These T cell receptor beta chains were read from a single sample in a study of shared T cell receptors in the human thymus. TCRdb keeps only in-frame clones here, not all; method: immunoSEQ multiplex PCR. Here the sample spans some 400,000 clones, over 90% being singletons. Sequencing used thymocytes. The receptors come from a human donor. Each CDR3 is given with its conserved first and last residue. Each record gives: J gene, D gene, V gene, clone size, CDR3 length, CDR3 protein, CDR3 DNA. A D gene is named only where the DNA matches it firmly. A clone size is listed for some rows: how often the clone was seen (once, few, many), or a class if it is expanded.

>TRBJ1-1|-|TRBV23-1|-|10
CASCRTEAFF
TGCGCCAGCTGTCGGACTGAAGCTTTCTTT
>TRBJ2-3|-|TRBV28|once|13
CASSFRCRDTQYF
TGTGCCAGCAGTTTCCGATGCCGAGATACGCAGTATTTT
>TRBJ2-1|TRBD1|TRBV9|few|16
CASSQQKGQGLNEQFF
TGTGCCAGCAGCCAGCAGAAGGGACAGGGCCTCAATGAGCAGTTCTTC
>TRBJ2-5|TRBD2|TRBV5-1|-|14
CASSLWLAGETQYF
TGCGCCAGCAGCTTGTGGTTAGCGGGAGAGACCCAGTACTTC
>TRBJ1-1|-|TRBV20-1|-|8
CSASGHSF
TGCAGTGCTTCGGGACACTCCTTT
>TRBJ2-5|-|TRBV7-9|-|14
CASSPPTRQETQYF
TGTGCCAGCAGCCCGCCAACACGCCAAGAGACCCAGTACTTC
>TRBJ1-2|-|TRBV4-1|-|18
CASSQARGKDKLNYGYTF
TGCGCCAGCAGCCAAGCTAGGGGTAAGGACAAGCTAAACTATGGCTACACCTTC
>TRBJ2-1|-|TRBV1|-|12
CTSSPQGNEQFF
TGCACCAGCAGTCCACAGGGTAATGAGCAGTTCTTC
>TRBJ2-1|-|TRBV27|-|12
CASSSKDNEQFF
TGTGCCAGCAGCAGTAAGGACAATGAGCAGTTCTTC
>TRBJ2-7|-|TRBV7-3|-|13
CASSLRSGSEQYF
TGTGCCAGCAGCTTAAGGTCAGGTTCCGAGCAGTACTTC
>TRBJ2-7|TRBD2|TRBV28|once|18
CASSSRNRLAGARYEQYF
TGTGCCAGCAGTTCCCGGAATCGACTAGCGGGAGCACGGTACGAGCAGTACTTC
>TRBJ1-3|-|TRBV28|-|14
CASKATFSGNTIYF
TGTGCCAGCAAGGCCACCTTCTCTGGAAACACCATATATTTT
>TRBJ1-1|-|TRBV30|-|15
CAWSVCLGHHTEAFF
TGTGCCTGGAGTGTATGTCTGGGACACCACACTGAAGCTTTCTTT
>TRBJ1-1|TRBD1|TRBV27|-|18
CASSFSRGQGVLNTEAFF
TGTGCCAGCAGTTTCTCCCGAGGACAGGGAGTCTTGAACACTGAAGCTTTCTTT
>TRBJ2-1|TRBD2|TRBV5-1|-|16
CASSLVAGARYNEQFF
TGCGCCAGCAGCTTGGTAGCGGGAGCCCGTTACAATGAGCAGTTCTTC
>TRBJ2-1|TRBD2|TRBV19|-|14
CASRGAGGNNEQFF
TGTGCCAGTAGGGGAGCGGGAGGCAACAATGAGCAGTTCTTC
>TRBJ2-5|TRBD2|TRBV19|-|15
CASSIALAGGETQYF
TGTGCCAGTAGTATAGCCCTAGCGGGAGGAGAGACCCAGTACTTC
>TRBJ2-1|TRBD2|TRBV7-2|-|18
CASSLGGEGTSGYNEQFF
TGTGCCAGCAGCTTGGGCGGTGAGGGGACTAGCGGCTACAATGAGCAGTTCTTC
>TRBJ2-7|-|TRBV7-7|-|18
CASSLGPTDLAPSYEQYF
TGTGCCAGCAGCTTAGGGCCTACCGATCTAGCCCCCTCCTACGAGCAGTACTTC
>TRBJ1-1|-|TRBV28|-|13
CASALPLGGRAFF
TGTGCCAGTGCCCTCCCTCTGGGGGGTCGGGCTTTCTTT
>TRBJ2-2|-|TRBV28|-|18
CASSSVWGPRGVTGELFF
TGTGCCAGCAGCTCCGTATGGGGCCCAAGGGGGGTCACCGGGGAGCTGTTTTTT
>TRBJ1-2|-|TRBV19|-|19
CASSTEIDSYTGTIYGYTF
TGTGCCAGTAGTACAGAGATAGATTCTTATACCGGGACAATCTATGGCTACACCTTC
>TRBJ2-7|-|TRBV30|-|13
CAWSEGVSYEQYF
TGTGCCTGGAGTGAGGGGGTGTCCTACGAGCAGTACTTC
>TRBJ2-4|-|TRBV15|-|13
CATSRGRKNIQYF
TGTGCCACCAGCAGGGGACGGAAAAACATTCAGTACTTC
>TRBJ2-3|-|TRBV7-8|-|15
CASSLRHRSRDTQYF
TGTGCCAGCAGCTTACGGCACAGGTCGAGAGATACGCAGTATTTT
>TRBJ1-5|-|TRBV28|-|18
CASSLAETVKHSNQPQHF
TGTGCCAGCAGTTTGGCTGAGACAGTTAAACATAGCAATCAGCCCCAGCATTTT
>TRBJ2-1|-|TRBV7-9|-|18
CASSLVRRASDPYNEQFF
TGTGCCAGCAGCTTAGTGCGACGGGCCTCGGATCCCTACAATGAGCAGTTCTTC
>TRBJ2-1|TRBD1|TRBV28|-|15
CASTPDREMDNEQFF
TGTGCCAGCACCCCGGACAGGGAGATGGACAATGAGCAGTTCTTC
>TRBJ2-7|-|TRBV5-1|-|15
CASSLAFGTYYEQYF
TGCGCCAGCAGCTTGGCCTTTGGGACCTACTACGAGCAGTACTTC
>TRBJ2-1|-|TRBV27|-|15
CASSSGGGPYNEQFF
TGTGCCAGCAGCTCTGGGGGGGGCCCCTACAATGAGCAGTTCTTC
>TRBJ1-1|-|TRBV15|-|13
CATSSQHRVRAFF
TGTGCCACCAGCAGCCAGCACAGGGTACGAGCTTTCTTT
>TRBJ1-3|TRBD1|TRBV5-6|-|16
CASSGPDRDSGNTIYF
TGTGCCAGCAGCGGGCCCGACAGGGACTCTGGAAACACCATATATTTT
>TRBJ2-7|-|TRBV6-1|-|13
CASSVGVIHEQYF
TGTGCCAGCAGTGTTGGGGTTATACACGAGCAGTACTTC
>TRBJ1-5|TRBD1|TRBV7-8|-|17
CASSLASDRAQDQPQHF
TGTGCCAGCAGCTTGGCGTCCGACAGGGCCCAGGATCAGCCCCAGCATTTT
>TRBJ1-5|TRBD1|TRBV28|once|13
CASKRTGGQPQHF
TGTGCCAGCAAGAGGACAGGGGGTCAGCCCCAGCATTTT
>TRBJ2-7|-|TRBV11-2|-|14
CASSLYGRGDEQYF
TGTGCCAGCAGCTTATATGGGCGGGGCGACGAGCAGTACTTC
>TRBJ1-2|-|TRBV28|-|14
CASSFREGTAGYTF
TGTGCCAGCAGTTTTAGGGAGGGTACAGCTGGCTACACCTTC
>TRBJ2-3|TRBD2|TRBV4-2|-|19
CASSQDSLAGGAGTDTQYF
TGTGCCAGCAGCCAAGATTCCCTAGCGGGAGGGGCTGGCACAGATACGCAGTATTTT
>TRBJ1-5|TRBD1|TRBV28|-|16
CASSLTGGWGNQPQHF
TGTGCCAGCAGTTTAACAGGGGGCTGGGGCAATCAGCCCCAGCATTTT
>TRBJ1-2|-|TRBV10-3|-|14
CAIRGGLLNYGYTF
TGTGCCATCAGGGGGGGACTTTTAAACTATGGCTACACCTTC
>TRBJ1-2|-|TRBV15|-|13
CATSRGRDYGYTF
TGTGCCACCAGCAGAGGGAGGGACTATGGCTACACCTTC
>TRBJ2-3|TRBD1|TRBV9|-|19
CASSGKTGRRAPRTDTQYF
TGTGCCAGCAGCGGCAAGACAGGGAGACGGGCACCGCGCACAGATACGCAGTATTTT
>TRBJ2-1|TRBD2|TRBV7-6|-|14
CASSLRLAGNEQFF
TGTGCCAGCAGCTTAAGACTAGCGGGCAATGAGCAGTTCTTC
>TRBJ2-7|TRBD2|TRBV27|-|16
CASSPQAGPIAYEQYF
TGTGCCAGCAGTCCTCAAGCGGGACCCATTGCCTACGAGCAGTACTTC
>TRBJ1-2|TRBD1|TRBV30|-|14
CAWSLTDRENGYTF
TGTGCCTGGAGTCTTACAGACAGGGAGAATGGCTACACCTTC
>TRBJ2-7|-|TRBV2|-|14
CASSVATSSHEQYF
TGTGCCAGCAGTGTTGCGACTAGTTCCCACGAGCAGTACTTC
>TRBJ2-3|-|TRBV2|once|15
CASSLVGTSTDTQYF
TGTGCCAGCAGCCTCGTCGGGACCAGCACAGATACGCAGTATTTT
>TRBJ2-1|-|TRBV5-1|-|16
CASSQIEEVPYNEQFF
TGCGCCAGCAGCCAAATAGAGGAAGTTCCCTACAATGAGCAGTTCTTC
>TRBJ1-1|-|TRBV28|-|17
CASSLHSHPGMNTEAFF
TGTGCCAGCAGTCTCCACAGCCATCCGGGGATGAACACTGAAGCTTTCTTT
>TRBJ1-2|TRBD1|TRBV30|once|16
CAWRTPGQLSLSGYTF
TGTGCCTGGAGGACCCCGGGACAGTTATCCTTATCTGGCTACACCTTC
>TRBJ2-2|-|TRBV7-6|-|14
CASSLLRESGELFF
TGTGCCAGCAGCCTCCTCAGGGAATCCGGGGAGCTGTTTTTT
>TRBJ2-2|-|TRBV10-1|-|15
CASSEEWQVTGELFF
TGCGCCAGCAGTGAGGAGTGGCAAGTCACCGGGGAGCTGTTTTTT
>TRBJ2-5|TRBD2|TRBV11-2|-|16
CASSLPMTSGQETQYF
TGTGCCAGCAGCTTACCCATGACTAGCGGGCAAGAGACCCAGTACTTC